The 21 T cell receptor beta chains below all came from one sample that was sequenced in a study of T cells after somatic rescue of genetic block (dated by TCRdb to between 2020 and 2021). Library method: the immunoSEQ multiplex PCR assay. TCRdb retrieved this table from immuneACCESS and kept in-frame rearrangements only. Not all clones are present; in checked studies, unresolved V genes account for under half, and no reason is known for the remainder. Here the sample has around 57,000 clones; approximately 96% occur a single time. Jointly, the top ten make up about 0.075% of the sample. The sequencing sample was made of peripheral blood mononuclear cells (PBMCs). Receptor source: a child younger than two.

V is TRBV27 and J is TRBJ2-3; 8 bases fit TRBD1. Germline values: CDR1 MNHEY, CDR2 SMNVEV (reference sequence). V trimming: 3 bases; J trimming: 0 bases; junction bases outside the gene matches: 2. The CDR3 totals 15 residues. Here the CDR3 reads CASSLRQGSTDTQYF. Here the CDR3 DNA reads TGTGCCAGCAGTTTGAGACAGGGGAGCACAGATACGCAGTATTTT.

The chain couples TRBV6-5 to TRBJ1-4; 7 bases match TRBD1. The V and J ends lost 2 bases and 6 bases, in that order; junction bases with no gene match: 6. The CDR3 covers 15 residues. In germline, CDR1 is MNHEY, CDR2 SVGAGI. CDR3 bases: TGTGCCAGCAGTTACGAGACAGGGTTAGATGAAAAACTGTTTTTT. It yields the protein CASSYETGLDEKLFF.

The rearrangement links TRBV7-2 to TRBJ1-2, with D unresolved. The germline gives CDR1 SGHTA, CDR2 FQGNSA. Trimming left V 1 base short and J 8 bases short, with 8 bases between. The CDR3 is 12 residues long. The CDR3 here is CASSLDGRGYTF. The CDR3 coding sequence is TGTGCCAGCAGCTTAGATGGCAGGGGCTACACCTTC.

On this clone itself: One end of the junction fails to match germline, which may point to a read error. The V gene is TRBV28, the J gene TRBJ2-2; 9 nucleotides line up with TRBD1. The germline V gene encodes CDR1 MDHEN and CDR2 SYDVKM. CDR3 length: 17 residues. The CDR3 nucleotides read TGTGCCAGCAGGTTATTGGTCCGGACAGGGGTTACCGGGGAGCTGTTTTTT. Translated: CASRLLVRTGVTGELFF.

The chain uses TRBV15 and TRBJ2-3; D is unresolved. CDR3 length: 15 amino acids. Trimming cost V 2 bases and J 1 base, with 10 bases left between them. Germline values: CDR1 LNHNV, CDR2 YYDKDF (reference sequence). The CDR3 reads CATSRSTTRTDTQYF. The CDR3 nucleotides are TGTGCCACCAGCAGATCTACCACGCGCACAGATACGCAGTATTTT.

The V call is TRBV5-1, the J call TRBJ2-1, with 8 nucleotides matching TRBD2. Germline lookup yields CDR1 SGHRS and CDR2 YFSETQ. V shed 1 base, J shed 0 bases, and the junction held 3 bases outside the gene matches. There are 16 residues in the CDR3. CDR3 DNA: TGCGCCAGCAGCTTGATCAGCGGGAGCTCCTACAATGAGCAGTTCTTC. Translated, it gives CASSLISGSSYNEQFF.

The rearrangement links TRBV2 to TRBJ2-2, with 7 bases identical to TRBD1. The germline V gene has CDR1 SNHLY and CDR2 FYNNEI. V was pared by 5 bases and J by 4 bases, with 4 bases of the junction left unmatched. The CDR3 length is 14 residues. The CDR3 nucleotides are TGTGCCAGCAGTAGGGACAGCCCCACCGGGGAGCTGTTTTTT. Amino acid sequence: CASSRDSPTGELFF.

The chain joins TRBV2 to TRBJ2-3; 10 nucleotides match TRBD2. This CDR3 comprises 17 residues. Germline V gene lookup returns CDR1 SNHLY and CDR2 FYNNEI. Trimming removed 2 bases from V and 1 base from J; junction bases left unmatched: 6. CDR3 DNA sequence: TGTGCCAGCAGTGAACGGCTAGCGGGAGTGGGCACAGATACGCAGTATTTT. It specifies CASSERLAGVGTDTQYF. The full variable domain, its missing parts supplied by reference TRBV2 and TRBJ2-3, is EPEVTQTPSHQVTQMGQEVILRCVPISNHLYFYWYRQILGQKVEFLVSFYNNEISEKSEIFDDQFSVERPDGSNFTLKIRSTKLEDSAMYFCASSERLAGVGTDTQYFGPGTRLTVL.

The chain links TRBV5-8 to TRBJ2-5; 7 bases are shared with TRBD2. The length of the CDR3 is 15 residues. Per germline, CDR1 SGHTS and CDR2 YDEGEE. The junction had 10 bases not matched to a gene; V was cut back by 4 bases and J by 4 bases. In nucleotides, the CDR3 is TGTGCCAGCAGCCTGGGGGAGGGGATGGTAGAGACCCAGTACTTC. It yields the protein CASSLGEGMVETQYF. Variable domain in full (rest from reference TRBV5-8 and TRBJ2-5): EAGVTQSPTHLIKTRGQQATLRCSPISGHTSVYWYQQALGLGLQFLLWYDEGEERNRGNFPPRFSGRQFPNYSSELNVNALELEDSALYLCASSLGEGMVETQYFGPGTRLLVL.

Concerning this clone itself: Other DNA sequences in the same sample also yield this CDR3. The rearrangement uses TRBV10-3 and TRBJ2-7; the D is unclear. Germline assignment: CDR1 ENHRY and CDR2 SYGVKD. V dropped 3 bases and J dropped 0 bases, with 3 bases sitting between them. The CDR3 runs to 12 residues. The CDR3 loop is CAISDSSYEQYF. The CDR3 DNA reads TGTGCCATCAGTGACAGCTCCTACGAGCAGTACTTC.

The chain joins TRBV7-9 to TRBJ2-6; 8 bases are a match to TRBD1. J lost 4 bases, V lost 3 bases, and 2 bases had no gene match. The length of the CDR3 is 15 residues. Germline V gene data show CDR1 as SEHNR and CDR2 as FQNEAQ (reference sequence). The CDR3 spells CASSLTGVGANVLTF. The CDR3 nucleotides are TGTGCCAGCAGCTTGACAGGGGTAGGGGCCAACGTCCTGACTTTC.

This clone appeared a single time. This chain links TRBV6-6 with TRBJ1-6, with TRBD1 matching over 7 bases. CDR1 is MNHNY, CDR2 SVGAGI, per germline (reference sequence). The CDR3 extends over 15 amino acids. Unmatched junction bases numbered 0, after V lost 4 bases and J lost 0 bases. CDR3: CASSWDSSYNSPLHF. CDR3 bases: TGTGCCAGCAGTTGGGACAGCTCCTATAATTCACCCCTCCACTTT.

The V call is TRBV7-9, the J call TRBJ1-2, with a tentative D call TRBD1 (5 bases). In germline, CDR1 is SEHNR, CDR2 FQNEAQ (reference sequence). This CDR3 contains 15 residues. V lost 2 bases, J lost 0 bases, and 10 bases lay in between. The CDR3 nucleotides are TGTGCCAGCAGCTTATCTTGGACAACTAACTATGGCTACACCTTC. Translation: CASSLSWTTNYGYTF.

This sequence joins TRBV21-1 and TRBJ1-3; the table's TRBD1 call for D was not verified on the DNA. TRBV21-1 is a documented pseudogene. This CDR3 region has 15 residues. The CDR3 region is CASSTRQGTGNTIYF. CDR3 bases: TGTGCCAGCAGCACCCGACAGGGGACTGGAAACACCATATATTTT.

The CDR3 DNA follows: TGCGCCAGCAGCTTGGATCGAGACAGGCAGATGAACACTGAAGCTTTCTTT. Its translation: CASSLDRDRQMNTEAFF. This chain uses TRBV5-1 with TRBJ1-1, with D perhaps matching TRBD1 (6 bases). Germline loops: CDR1 SGHRS, CDR2 YFSETQ. The length of the CDR3 is 17 residues. V was trimmed by 0 bases and J by 0 bases, leaving 15 bases between them.

This chain joins TRBV12-5 and TRBJ2-3; TRBD2 agrees at 8 bases. The V and J ends lost 7 bases and 2 bases, in that order; junction bases with no gene match: 8. Looked up from germline, CDR1 is LGHNT and CDR2 is FRNRAP. This CDR3 is built from 15 residues. This CDR3 reads CASASVAGHTDTQYF. Written as DNA, the CDR3 is TGTGCTAGTGCCTCAGTAGCGGGACACACAGATACGCAGTATTTT.

This chain uses TRBV11-2 with TRBJ1-5; tentatively, D is TRBD1 (5 bases). The ends were cut back, 2 bases at V and 6 bases at J, with 8 bases in the middle. This CDR3 has 13 amino acids. Looked up from germline, CDR1 is SGHAT and CDR2 is FQNNGV. CDR3 region: CASSLQGGQPQHF. CDR3 coding DNA: TGTGCCAGCAGCTTACAGGGAGGTCAGCCCCAGCATTTT.

V is TRBV15 and J is TRBJ1-2; TRBD1 aligns across 10 bases. CDR1 is LNHNV, CDR2 YYDKDF, per germline (reference sequence). V was pared by 1 base and J by 7 bases, with 3 bases of the junction left unmatched. The CDR3 spans 14 residues. The CDR3 is CATSRGRTGGGYTF. DNA of the CDR3: TGTGCCACCAGCAGAGGAAGGACAGGGGGTGGCTACACCTTC.

This clone has just one count. The chain is built from TRBV19 and TRBJ2-2; 10 bases align to TRBD2. CDR3 length: 16 residues. In germline, CDR1 is LNHDA, CDR2 SQIVND (reference sequence). With V trimmed by 11 bases and J by 0 bases, 9 bases remained unmatched. The CDR3 nucleotides read TGTGCCTCCCGGACTAGCGGAGCCTCGAACACCGGGGAGCTGTTTTTT. It codes for CASRTSGASNTGELFF.

The chain uses TRBV6-5 and TRBJ2-2, with no clear D. This CDR3 is built from 15 residues. Per the germline V gene, CDR1 is MNHEY and CDR2 is SVGAGI. Trimming took 7 bases from V and 5 from J, leaving 17 bases between them. CDR3 protein: CASKMRWSETGELFF. The CDR3, as DNA: TGTGCCAGCAAAATGAGGTGGTCGGAGACCGGGGAGCTGTTTTTT.

The V call is TRBV5-4, the J call TRBJ2-1, with 7 bases identical to TRBD2. With V trimmed by 0 bases and J by 5 bases, 8 bases remained unmatched. There are 16 residues in the CDR3. The germline CDR1 and CDR2 sequences are SGHNT and YYREEE (reference sequence). CDR3 protein: CASSLGGVAGDNEQFF. CDR3 in DNA: TGTGCCAGCAGCTTGGGGGGGGTTGCGGGAGACAATGAGCAGTTCTTC. Combining the CDR3 with reference TRBV5-4 and TRBJ2-1 gives the whole variable domain ETGVTQSPTHLIKTRGQQVTLRCSSQSGHNTVSWYQQALGQGPQFIFQYYREEENGRGNFPPRFSGLQFPNYSSELNVNALELDDSALYLCASSLGGVAGDNEQFFGPGTRLTVL.